The clone carrying this TCR beta chain was found many times. Treatment of the sample: about 20 received Ad26.COV2.S at low or high dose, single or two shots; 5 received placebo; per-sample allocation not given. Day 63 after the first injection of vaccine or placebo was the sampling time. These data originate in a study of Ad26.COV2.S vaccination and SARS-CoV-2 variants. Study at large: Participant was drawn from the COV1001 Ad26.COV2.S trial arm. The study gave Ad26.COV2.S intramuscularly, once or twice 56 days apart.

Unmatched junction bases numbered 6, after V lost 4 bases and J lost 0 bases. This CDR3 is 16 amino acids long. Germline V CDR1 and CDR2: MDHEN, SYDVKM. Here immunoSEQ multiplex PCR was the method, and the copy in TCRdb shows in-frame clones only, minus some. Found here are more than 300,000 clones, around 85% of them singletons; the top ten hold 2% to 2.5%. This sequence was found in a person aged 18-60 years who received the Ad26.COV2.S COVID-19 vaccine or a placebo. Sequencing was performed on peripheral blood, taken in a trial of Ad26.COV2.S vaccine versus placebo. This sequence joins TRBV28 and TRBJ1-5; 7 bases line up with TRBD1. In DNA form, the CDR3 reads TGTGCCAGCAGTTCAGGGACAGCTTATAGCAATCAGCCCCAGCATTTT. It translates to CASSSGTAYSNQPQHF. Using reference TRBV28 and TRBJ1-5 for the parts outside the CDR3, the full variable domain is DVKVTQSSRYLVKRTGEKVFLECVQDMDHENMFWYRQDPGLGLRLIYFSYDVKMKEKGDIPEGYSVSREKKERFSLILESASTNQTSMYLCASSSGTAYSNQPQHFGDGTRLSIL.